This T cell receptor beta chain was retrieved from a study of cytomegalovirus exposure and HLA in healthy donors (dated by TCRdb to 2016 to 2017). About the full investigation: An earlier analysis of around 600 of the donors reported about 290 Gb of sequence data and 117 million unique TCR beta sequences from 150 million to 200 million T cells. Roughly 300 gigabases of sequencing data and 70 million to 85 million unique TCR sequences were included in an early release covering several hundred HLA-typed donors. Of the 398 genotyped donors, roughly 85% fell in the genetic ancestry cluster associated with self-reported Caucasian donors. The study aimed to test whether signatures of past pathogen exposure could be identified by cataloging public T cell receptors. The T cell repertoires of around 670 subjects were profiled by immunosequencing and related to cytomegalovirus serostatus. Along with the roughly 700-subject first cohort, a separate validation cohort of over a hundred different subjects was used. The study combined high-throughput TCR immunosequencing, statistical association of individual TCRs with disease status, and machine learning to predict cytomegalovirus infection status. A later analysis re-examined previously published TCR beta repertoires from around 670 donors and added high-resolution HLA genotyping to investigate patterns of TCR occurrence. The later analysis used no new phenotypic data to find candidate immune exposures, relying instead on TCR beta sequences and their occurrence across donors. To decide whether each TCR beta V gene segment behaved as functional or pseudogenic, an earlier analysis of approximately 620 of the donors relied on high-throughput TCR beta sequencing. Donor age, sex, ethnicity and CMV serostatus were compiled alongside the repertoire data. A later genetic analysis used genome-wide SNP genotypes for about three fifths of the 666 donors, treating that subset as a discovery cohort. All discovery cohort repertoires had been generated on a single sequencing platform. Both class I and class II loci were covered by HLA typing, at four-digit resolution. Typing coverage differed by locus: A, B, C, DRB1 and DQB1 were typed in roughly 629-630 donors, DQA1 in 522, DPA1 in some 600, and DPB1 in 400 to 490. Four or five DR-DQ haplotypes were treated as single units for association and clustering because of strong linkage in the cohort. On average, about 200,000 unique TCR beta nucleotide sequences were sequenced per donor among several hundred genotyped donors of the cohort, with about 19% of those sequences being non-productive.

As for this clone: Its antigen specificity is not known. Per-nucleotide qualities are absent, and no much larger clonotype sits a single base away.

Germline trimming amounts to 4 bases on V and 6 bases on J, with 11 as the count of junction bases outside the gene matches. The CDR3 starts with the cysteine, ends with the phenylalanine, and has 16 residues. Solely the CDR3 DNA is kept, with 48 bases framed from the first base. The germline V gene yields SGHTA for CDR1 and FQGTGA for CDR2. On the study overall, not on this receptor specifically: A later analysis found that HLA-associated TCR beta chains were more clonally expanded and had lower generation probabilities than equally common non-associated chains. Only TCR beta chains were sequenced in this cohort, and the absence of alpha or paired-chain data limited detectable features. An association between a missense DCLRE1C variant and V-gene and J-gene trimming of TCR beta chains was found in a later genetic analysis and replicated in an independent cohort. In a later analysis, TCR association rates were found to vary across HLA loci, with the most associated TCRs seen for DRB1 alleles and the fewest for HLA-C alleles. Broadly in line with IMGT annotations, most TCR beta V segments showed up in productive rearrangements about 87% or about 30% of the time in an earlier analysis of some 590 of the donors. A group of highly shared sequence variants was considered likely to be a technical artifact of the sequencing pipeline. In both the original and validation cohorts, the classifier was reported to diagnose cytomegalovirus status with high specificity and sensitivity. A later genetic analysis reported fewer N-insertions in productive TCRs among donors in an Asian-associated ancestry cluster than the roughly 640-donor mean. Approximately 16 rarely observed V segments, including chromosome 9 orphons, were excluded from the earlier analysis of about 600 of the donors because counts were too low. Sequencing depth was assumed to be roughly uniform across donors in the presence/absence analyses, though that assumption may not hold. The study listed 150 to 200 TCR beta chains as associated with cytomegalovirus. According to a later analysis, parvovirus B19, influenza, CMV and Epstein-Barr virus appeared linked to several top co-occurrence clusters. Some IMGT-functional V segments, including TRBV6-2 and TRBV6-3, could not be distinguished by the 87-base-pair reads and were therefore excluded. When HLA alleles, especially DR and DQ, strongly co-occurred, attributing TCR associations to individual alleles was difficult. CMV serostatus was the only immune exposure information available for the cohort. In a later analysis, over 15,000 TCR beta sequences were associated with specific HLA alleles at a false discovery rate of 0.05. A further reported finding was that TCR beta sequences accurately predicted the HLA-A and HLA-B alleles for most subjects in the first cohort. A few of the identified cytomegalovirus-associated TCR beta chains were confirmed in vitro to be specific for cytomegalovirus antigens. Most CMV-associated TCR beta chains appeared to be HLA-restricted in a later analysis, and the HLA associations seemed to be driven largely by CMV exposure. Most TCR sequences were seen in very few donors, while some public TCRs were found in many individuals. It was suggested by the authors that the approach could potentially be generalized to other disease states and immunological phenotypes. Because HLA typing was missing for some donors at each locus, association tests included only the typed subset. Linkage disequilibrium might explain the correlated functional status among segregating V segments, but an unknown experimental factor could not be ruled out.

In total, 630 or so healthy bone marrow donors made up the cohort. At the time of sampling, all cohort members were nominally healthy, though unrecorded immune exposures were likely present. The donor was CMV seronegative and belonged to the group of more than 300 seronegative cohort members. A peripheral blood sample was collected from each donor, and TCR beta sequencing was performed on peripheral blood mononuclear cells. The Qiagen DNeasy Blood Extraction Kit was used to extract genomic DNA from the blood cell samples. Library method: the immunoSEQ multiplex PCR assay. For the multiplex PCR, a mixture combining 60 forward primers for TCR Vbeta segments and 13 reverse primers for TCR Jbeta segments was used. Amplification of the CDR3 region of rearranged TCR beta genes was performed with a multiplex PCR assay on genomic DNA. On the Illumina HiSeq System, the amplified TCR beta libraries were sequenced as 87-base-pair reads. The original methods were these. In a later analysis, tens of millions of unique TCR beta chains were counted across the roughly 700 repertoires, and roughly 11 million of these chains were shared by at least two donors. A nearest-neighbor algorithm error-corrected the raw reads and collapsed the reads into unique sequences, merging closely related sequences to remove PCR and sequencing errors. CDR3 sequences were aligned to IMGT reference sequences to assign V, D and J gene segments. Each retained sequence needed at least a six-nucleotide match to both a V gene segment and a J gene segment. A rearrangement was called productive if the CDR3 had no stop codons and remained in frame with V and J, and every other rearrangement was called non-productive. Following IMGT convention, CDR3 was defined as the stretch from the second conserved V-encoded cysteine to the conserved J-encoded phenylalanine. Sequences without an unambiguous match to a single V gene segment were excluded from the earlier analysis of 587 of the donors. In an earlier analysis of approximately 560 of the donors, a V segment was called functional when productive rearrangements were above 56.7%, and segregating when the standard deviation between donors exceeded 5%. A statistical classification framework was developed to diagnose cytomegalovirus status using the catalog of TCR beta chain sequences. V and J gene assignment, in a later analysis, came from comparing TCR nucleotide sequences with IMGT/GENE-DB human TR gene sequences. Using the TCRdist pipeline, a later analysis assigned CDR3 sequences along with most-parsimonious VDJ recombination scenarios. A later analysis defined each TCR beta chain by its CDR3 amino acid sequence plus V-gene family, and excluded reads lacking a unique V-gene family. As a way to deal with suspected cross-contamination and a sequencing artifact, a later analysis dropped roughly 620 nucleotide sequences that were highly shared and had low generation probability. For each public chain, a later analysis derived a clonal expansion index from normalized ranks of inferred template counts within each repertoire. In a later analysis, generation probabilities were computed using a VDJ recombination model fitted to out-of-frame rearrangements, and the results were checked against IGoR. In a later analysis, TCR-TCR, TCR-HLA and TCR-CMV co-occurrence was scored with hypergeometric tests, and a repertoire-size bias correction was applied to TCR pairs. To estimate false discovery rates, a later analysis permuted the HLA or CMV assignments 20 times. In a later analysis, co-occurring TCRs were grouped with DBSCAN, and TCRdist sequence similarity was added when clustering was performed within HLA-allele-positive subsets. For co-occurrence clustering, repertoires with fewer than 30,000 or more than 120,000 public chains were excluded, along with roughly 5 repertoires with anomalous nucleotide sharing. TCRdb retrieved this table from immuneACCESS and kept in-frame rearrangements only. Not all clones are present; in checked studies, unresolved V genes account for under half, and no reason is known for the remainder. The D gene and trimming were derived from the DNA, and the V and J assignments and clone size from that table. The sample profile shows 150,000 to 200,000 clones; 60% to 80% of them were found once. More than 4% of the sample goes to the ten largest clones.

This clonotype originated in a male donor in good health and CMV-seronegative. The chain couples TRBV7-3 to TRBJ2-1, and TRBD2 aligns with 8 junction nucleotides. Sequencing was done on a sample of PBMCs. CDR3 protein: CASSSSTGTRTNEQFF. The DNA reads as follows: TGTGCCAGCAGCTCCTCAACCGGGACTAGGACCAATGAGCAGTTCTTC. The full variable domain, with segments outside the CDR3 supplied by the reference TRBV7-3 and TRBJ2-1 proteins, appears as GAGVSQTPSNKVTEKGKYVELRCDPISGHTALYWYRQSLGQGPEFLIYFQGTGAADDSGLPNDRFFAVRPEGSVSTLKIQRTERGDSAVYLCASSSSTGTRTNEQFFGPGTRLTVL.